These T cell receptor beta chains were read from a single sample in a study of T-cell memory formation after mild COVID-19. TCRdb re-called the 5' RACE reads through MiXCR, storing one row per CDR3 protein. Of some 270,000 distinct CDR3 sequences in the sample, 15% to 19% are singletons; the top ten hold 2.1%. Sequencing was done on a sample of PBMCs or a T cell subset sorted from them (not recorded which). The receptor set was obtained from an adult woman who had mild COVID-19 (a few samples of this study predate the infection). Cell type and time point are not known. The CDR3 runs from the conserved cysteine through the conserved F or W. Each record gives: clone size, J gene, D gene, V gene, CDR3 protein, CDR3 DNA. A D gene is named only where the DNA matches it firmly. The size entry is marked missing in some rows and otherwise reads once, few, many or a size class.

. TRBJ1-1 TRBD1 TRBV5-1 CASSWGTGERPEAFF TGCGCCAGCAGCTGGGGGACAGGGGAGAGGCCTGAAGCTTTCTTT
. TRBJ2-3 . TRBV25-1 CASSEWAQIRTDTQYF TGTGCCAGCAGTGAATGGGCGCAGATTCGCACAGATACGCAGTATTTT
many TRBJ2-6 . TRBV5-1 CASSGATGANVLTF TGCGCCAGCAGTGGGGCTACTGGGGCCAACGTCCTGACTTTC
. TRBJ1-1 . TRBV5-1 CASSPTGGVTEAFF TGCGCCAGCAGCCCCACGGGGGGCGTCACTGAAGCTTTCTTT
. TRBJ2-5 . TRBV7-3 CASSRSGAGLQETQYF TGTGCCAGCAGCCGTTCTGGGGCGGGTTTACAAGAGACCCAGTACTTC
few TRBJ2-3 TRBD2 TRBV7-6 CASSLEPPGTSLETDTQYF TGTGCCAGCAGCTTAGAGCCCCCCGGGACTAGCCTCGAAACAGATACGCAGTATTTT
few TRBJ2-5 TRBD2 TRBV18 CASSPSERERETQYF TGTGCCAGCTCACCATCAGAGCGGGAGAGGGAGACCCAGTACTTC
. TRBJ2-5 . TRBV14 CASSQEETQYF TGTGCCAGCAGCCAAGAGGAGACCCAGTACTTC
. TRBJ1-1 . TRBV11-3 CASSFDGRGGDTEAFF TGTGCCAGCAGCTTTGACGGAAGAGGGGGAGACACTGAAGCTTTCTTT
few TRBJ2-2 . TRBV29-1 CSVPDFNTGELFF TGCAGCGTGCCGGACTTTAACACCGGGGAGCTGTTTTTT
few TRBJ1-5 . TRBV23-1 CADRDRDGGDCNQPQHF TGCGCCGACCGCGACCGGGACGGCGGGGATTGCAATCAGCCCCAGCATTTT
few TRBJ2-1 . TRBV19 CASSPGLGPHNEQFF TGTGCCAGTAGCCCAGGCCTGGGGCCCCACAATGAGCAGTTCTTC
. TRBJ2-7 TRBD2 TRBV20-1 CSARDLREGLYEQYF TGCAGTGCTAGAGATTTGCGGGAGGGCCTCTACGAGCAGTACTTC
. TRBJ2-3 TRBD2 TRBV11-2 CASRTSGTDTQYF TGTGCCAGCCGAACTAGCGGCACAGATACGCAGTATTTT
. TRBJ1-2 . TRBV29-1 CSVEHQPGYTF TGCAGCGTTGAACACCAGCCAGGCTACACCTTC
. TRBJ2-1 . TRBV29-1 CSADSYNEQFF TGCAGCGCGGACAGCTACAATGAGCAGTTCTTC
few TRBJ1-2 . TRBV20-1 CSAVNSDMKGYTF TGCAGTGCTGTTAACAGCGATATGAAAGGCTACACCTTC
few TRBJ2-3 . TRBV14 CASSLYPREQYF TGTGCCAGCAGCCTCTACCCGAGGGAGCAGTATTTT
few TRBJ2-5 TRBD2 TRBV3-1 CASTSGFQETQYF TGTGCCAGTACTAGCGGGTTCCAAGAGACCCAGTACTTC
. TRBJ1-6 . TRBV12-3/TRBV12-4 CASSPYRSSYNSPLHF TGTGCCAGCAGCCCATACAGAAGCTCCTATAATTCACCCCTCCACTTT
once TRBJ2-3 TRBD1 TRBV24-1 CATSVGQGSDTQYF TGTGCCACCAGTGTTGGACAGGGATCGGATACGCAGTATTTT
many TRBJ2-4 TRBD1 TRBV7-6 CASTATATGNFANIQYF TGTGCCAGCACAGCAACGGCGACAGGGAATTTTGCAAACATTCAGTACTTC
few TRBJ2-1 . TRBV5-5 CASSSDSVGYNEQFF TGTGCCAGCAGTTCCGACAGTGTAGGATACAATGAGCAGTTCTTC
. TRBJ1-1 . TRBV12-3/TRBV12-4 CASRFLGGNTEAFF TGTGCCAGCAGGTTCCTCGGCGGGAACACTGAAGCTTTCTTT
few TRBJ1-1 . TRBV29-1 CSVAPGGSGTEAFF TGCAGCGTTGCTCCTGGTGGGTCGGGGACTGAAGCTTTCTTT
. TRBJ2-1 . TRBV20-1 CSARHLSQRYEQFF TGCAGTGCAAGACATCTTAGTCAGCGCTATGAGCAGTTCTTC
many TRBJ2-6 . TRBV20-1 CSASSGGPGANVLTF TGCAGTGCTAGCTCAGGGGGGCCTGGGGCCAACGTCCTGACTTTC
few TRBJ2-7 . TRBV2 CASRVGPSYEQYF TGTGCCAGCAGGGTGGGACCTTCCTACGAGCAGTACTTC
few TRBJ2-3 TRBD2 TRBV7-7 CASSPHREGLTDTQYF TGTGCTAGCAGCCCACATCGGGAGGGCCTGACAGATACGCAGTATTTT
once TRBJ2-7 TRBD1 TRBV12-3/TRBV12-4 CASSGPRDSSYEQYF TGTGCCAGCAGTGGCCCCCGGGACAGCTCCTACGAGCAGTACTTC
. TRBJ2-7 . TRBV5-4 CASSQPPEAYEQYF TGTGCCAGCAGCCAACCCCCGGAGGCCTACGAGCAGTACTTC
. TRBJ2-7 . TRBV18 CASSPSAYRVEQYF TGTGCCAGCTCACCGTCGGCGTACAGGGTCGAGCAGTACTTC
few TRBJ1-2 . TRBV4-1 CASSQVLVANYGYTF TGCGCCAGCAGCCAAGTCCTCGTGGCTAACTATGGCTACACCTTC
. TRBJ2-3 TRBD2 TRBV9 CASSERERSSTDTQYF TGTGCCAGCAGCGAGCGGGAGAGATCTAGCACAGATACGCAGTATTTT
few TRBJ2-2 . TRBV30 CAWRLGGELFF TGTGCCTGGAGACTGGGAGGGGAGCTGTTTTTT
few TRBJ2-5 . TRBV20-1 CSARVRQTKETQYF TGCAGTGCTAGAGTGAGACAGACGAAAGAGACCCAGTACTTC
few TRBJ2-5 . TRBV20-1 CSARVPGHETQYF TGCAGTGCTAGAGTCCCGGGGCACGAGACCCAGTACTTC
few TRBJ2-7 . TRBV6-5 CASSYSVSYEQYF TGTGCCAGCAGTTACTCAGTTTCCTACGAGCAGTACTTC
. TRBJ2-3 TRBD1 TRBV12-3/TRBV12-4 CASTVGQGTDTQYF TGTGCCAGCACCGTGGGACAGGGCACAGATACGCAGTATTTT
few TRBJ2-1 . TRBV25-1 CASSDRLSPYNEQFF TGTGCCAGCAGTGATCGACTCAGCCCCTACAATGAGCAGTTCTTC
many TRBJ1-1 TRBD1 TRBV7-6 CASSPRTGGNTEAFF TGTGCCAGCAGCCCCCGGACAGGGGGGAACACTGAAGCTTTCTTT
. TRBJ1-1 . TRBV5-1 CASSLFSVNTEAFF TGCGCCAGCAGCTTATTTTCAGTGAACACTGAAGCTTTCTTT
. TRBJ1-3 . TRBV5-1 CASSLQGFLSGNTIYF TGCGCCAGCAGCTTACAGGGTTTCCTCTCTGGAAACACCATATATTTT
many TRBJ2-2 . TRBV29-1 CSASSGNTGELFF TGCAGCGCCTCGAGCGGGAACACCGGGGAGCTGTTTTTT
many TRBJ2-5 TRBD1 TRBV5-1 CASSNGQGGQETQYF TGCGCCAGCAGCAACGGACAGGGAGGACAAGAGACCCAGTACTTC
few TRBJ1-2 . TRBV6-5 CASSPGRTNYGYTF TGTGCCAGCAGTCCCGGGCGAACTAACTATGGCTACACCTTC
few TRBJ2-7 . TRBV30 CAWRFRREQYF TGTGCCTGGAGATTCAGGAGGGAGCAGTACTTC
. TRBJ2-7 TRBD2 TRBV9 CASSVGPSGEEQYF TGTGCCAGCAGCGTAGGCCCGAGCGGGGAAGAGCAGTACTTC